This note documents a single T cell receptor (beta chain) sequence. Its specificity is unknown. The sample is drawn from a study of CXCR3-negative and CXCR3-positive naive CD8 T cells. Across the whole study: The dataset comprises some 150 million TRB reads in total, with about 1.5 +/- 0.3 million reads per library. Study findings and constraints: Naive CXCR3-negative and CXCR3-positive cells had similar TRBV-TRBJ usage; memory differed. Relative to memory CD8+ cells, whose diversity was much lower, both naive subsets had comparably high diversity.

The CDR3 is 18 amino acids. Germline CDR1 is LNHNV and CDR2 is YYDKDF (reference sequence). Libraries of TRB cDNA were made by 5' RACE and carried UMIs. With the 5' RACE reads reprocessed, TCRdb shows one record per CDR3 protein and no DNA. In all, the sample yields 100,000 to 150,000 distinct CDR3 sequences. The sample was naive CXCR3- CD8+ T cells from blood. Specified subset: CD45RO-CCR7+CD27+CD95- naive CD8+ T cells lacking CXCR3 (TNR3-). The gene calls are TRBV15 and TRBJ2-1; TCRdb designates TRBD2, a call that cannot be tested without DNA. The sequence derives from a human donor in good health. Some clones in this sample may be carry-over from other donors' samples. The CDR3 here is CATSSTPRLAGVSDEQFF.